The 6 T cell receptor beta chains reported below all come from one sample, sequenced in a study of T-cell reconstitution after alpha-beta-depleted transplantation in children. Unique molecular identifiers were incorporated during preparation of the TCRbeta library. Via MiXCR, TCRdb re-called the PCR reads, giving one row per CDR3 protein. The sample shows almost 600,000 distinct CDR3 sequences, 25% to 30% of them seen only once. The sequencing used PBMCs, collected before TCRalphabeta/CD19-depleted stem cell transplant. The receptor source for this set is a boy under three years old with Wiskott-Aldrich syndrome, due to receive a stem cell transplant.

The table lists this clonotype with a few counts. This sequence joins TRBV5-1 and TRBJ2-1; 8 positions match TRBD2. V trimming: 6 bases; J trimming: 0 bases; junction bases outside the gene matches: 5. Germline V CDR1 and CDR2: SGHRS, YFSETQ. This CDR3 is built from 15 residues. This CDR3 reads CASTLSGTSYNEQFF. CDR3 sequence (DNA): TGCGCCAGCACCCTTAGCGGGACCTCCTACAATGAGCAGTTCTTC.

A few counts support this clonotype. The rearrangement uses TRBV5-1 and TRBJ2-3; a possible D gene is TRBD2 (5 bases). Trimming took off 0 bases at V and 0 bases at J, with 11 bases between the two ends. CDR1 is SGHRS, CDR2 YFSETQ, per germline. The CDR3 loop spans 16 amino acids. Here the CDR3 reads CASSLVVLASTDTQYF. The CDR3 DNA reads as TGCGCCAGCAGCTTGGTGGTGCTAGCTAGCACAGATACGCAGTATTTT.

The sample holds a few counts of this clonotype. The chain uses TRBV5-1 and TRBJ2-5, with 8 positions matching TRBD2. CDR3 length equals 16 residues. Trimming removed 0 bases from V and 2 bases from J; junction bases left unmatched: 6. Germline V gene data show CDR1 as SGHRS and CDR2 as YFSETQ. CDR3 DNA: TGCGCCAGCAGCTTGGAGGTCGGGAGGGTACAAGAGACCCAGTACTTC. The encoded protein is CASSLEVGRVQETQYF.

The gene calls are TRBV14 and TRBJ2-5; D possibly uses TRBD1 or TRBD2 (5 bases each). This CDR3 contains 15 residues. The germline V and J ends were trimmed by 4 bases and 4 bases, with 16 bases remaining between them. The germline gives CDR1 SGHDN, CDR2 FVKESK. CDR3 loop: CASSLGAPGRETQYF. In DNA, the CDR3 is TGTGCCAGCAGCCTAGGGGCGCCGGGGCGAGAGACCCAGTACTTC.

CDR3 in DNA: TGTGCCAGCAGCCTTCTTGTCGCGGGAGGGTCCTACAATGAGCAGTTCTTC. Amino acids: CASSLLVAGGSYNEQFF. The chain employs TRBV4-2 and TRBJ2-1; TRBD2 matches at 9 bases. The CDR3 has 17 residues. V trimming: 4 bases; J trimming: 1 base; junction bases outside the gene matches: 8. Germline CDR1 is LGHNA and CDR2 is YNFKEQ.

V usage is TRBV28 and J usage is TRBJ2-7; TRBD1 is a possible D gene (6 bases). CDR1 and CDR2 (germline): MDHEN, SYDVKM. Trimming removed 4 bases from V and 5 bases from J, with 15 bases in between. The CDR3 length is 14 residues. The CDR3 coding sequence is TGTGCCAGCAGTTACCAGGGGTATGTGAACGAGCAGTACTTC. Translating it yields CASSYQGYVNEQYF.